The clone carrying this T cell receptor (beta chain) came up once. This record comes from a study of blood T cell repertoires in COVID-19. For the study at large: Researchers got acute and convalescent COVID-19 samples from the United States, Italy and Spain. Sample material is recorded as cDNA or gDNA derived from T cells, B-cell-depleted T cells, or PBMCs.

This CDR3 contains 17 residues. The germline V gene has CDR1 SEHNR and CDR2 FQNEAQ (reference sequence). With 5 bases removed from V and 2 bases from J, the gap between germline ends came to 18 bases. In the original workflow: Researchers report that nucleated cell counts were estimated from reference gene primer amplification. Using immunoSEQ multiplex PCR, the repertoire was profiled, and TCRdb retains in-frame clones only, with some absent. Clone size and the V and J calls come from that table; the DNA yielded D and trimming. This sample has about 76,000 clones, with about 88% found just once. The sequenced sample consisted of peripheral blood. This TCR derives from a man aged 45 to 65 with acute or convalescent COVID-19. The chain employs TRBV7-9 and TRBJ1-4; a weak D match, TRBD1 (5 bases). This chain's CDR3 is CASSPPMRPGTNEKLFF. For the CDR3, the DNA is TGTGCCAGCAGCCCACCTATGAGGCCAGGGACTAATGAAAAACTGTTTTTT.